This note documents a single T cell receptor beta chain sequence. Its target is not known. TCRdb ran MiXCR on the reads and lists one entry per CDR3 protein. The repertoire holds approximately 390,000 distinct CDR3 sequences, with roughly 34% as singletons. This record belongs to a study of T cell repertoires in cytomegalovirus infection. Turning to the study itself: Indicated by public TCR beta signatures were CMV infection and matching HLA type.

Whole-study findings and limits: The response measured ex vivo was dominated by TCR beta clonotypes (HLA-C-restricted and CMV-specific). Adding up the frequency of public TCR beta families identified people who carried CMV plus the relevant HLA.

This specimen was cultured PBMCs, taken from culture after CMV antigen stimulation. The sequence was collected from a human donor in good health (CMV status not recorded). Some clones in this sample may be carry-over from other donors' samples.

CDR3 bases: TGTGCCAGCAGAAGACACGGCCAAGAGACCCAGTACTTC. Amino acids: CASRRHGQETQYF. This sequence joins TRBV6-2 or TRBV6-3 and TRBJ2-5; no clear D. Germline-derived CDR1 and CDR2 are MNHEY and SVGEGT. Trimming took off 6 bases at V and 1 base at J, with 9 bases between the two ends. The CDR3 consists of 13 residues.